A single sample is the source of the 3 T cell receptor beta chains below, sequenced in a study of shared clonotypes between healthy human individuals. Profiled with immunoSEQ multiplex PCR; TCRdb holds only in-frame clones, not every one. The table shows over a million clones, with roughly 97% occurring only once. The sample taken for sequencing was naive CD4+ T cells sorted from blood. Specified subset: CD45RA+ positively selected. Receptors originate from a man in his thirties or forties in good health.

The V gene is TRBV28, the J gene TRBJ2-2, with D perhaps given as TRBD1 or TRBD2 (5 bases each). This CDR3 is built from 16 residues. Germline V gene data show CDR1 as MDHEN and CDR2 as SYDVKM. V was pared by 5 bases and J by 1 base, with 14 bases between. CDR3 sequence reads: CASSTLGDQNTGELFF. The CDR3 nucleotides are TGTGCCAGCAGTACCCTAGGGGACCAGAACACCGGGGAGCTGTTTTTT. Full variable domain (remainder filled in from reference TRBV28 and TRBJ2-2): DVKVTQSSRYLVKRTGEKVFLECVQDMDHENMFWYRQDPGLGLRLIYFSYDVKMKEKGDIPEGYSVSREKKERFSLILESASTNQTSMYLCASSTLGDQNTGELFFGEGSRLTVL.

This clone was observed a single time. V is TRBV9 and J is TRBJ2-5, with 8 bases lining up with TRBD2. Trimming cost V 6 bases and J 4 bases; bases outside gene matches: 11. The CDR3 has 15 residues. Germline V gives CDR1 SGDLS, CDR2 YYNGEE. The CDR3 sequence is CASTRDGTSGETQYF. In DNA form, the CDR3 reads TGTGCCAGCACCCGAGATGGAACTAGCGGAGAGACCCAGTACTTC.

The CDR3 protein is CASSASGGYNEQFF. The CDR3 coding sequence is TGTGCCAGCAGCGCCTCAGGGGGCTACAATGAGCAGTTCTTC. The chain recombines TRBV11-2 with TRBJ2-1, with 7 bases aligning to TRBD1. Germline assignment: CDR1 SGHAT and CDR2 FQNNGV. The CDR3 length is 14 residues. The junction had 4 bases not matched to a gene; V was cut back by 5 bases and J by 3 bases.